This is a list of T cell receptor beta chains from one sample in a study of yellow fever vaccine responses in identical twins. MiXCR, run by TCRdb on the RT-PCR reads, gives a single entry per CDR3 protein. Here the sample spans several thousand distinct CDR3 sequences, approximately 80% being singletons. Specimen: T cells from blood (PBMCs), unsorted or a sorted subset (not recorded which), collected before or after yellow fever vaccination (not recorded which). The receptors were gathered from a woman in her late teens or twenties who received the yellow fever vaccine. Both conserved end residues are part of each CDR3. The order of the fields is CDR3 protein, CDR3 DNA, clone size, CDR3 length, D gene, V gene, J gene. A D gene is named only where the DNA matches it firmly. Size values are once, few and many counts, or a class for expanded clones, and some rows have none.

CDR3: CASSSRTVGLLGTQYF
DNA: TGTGCCAGCAGCTCTAGGACAGTCGGACTTTTGGGGACGCAGTATTTT
size: -
length: 16
D: -
V: TRBV7-1
J: TRBJ2-3

CDR3: CSARPYSGNEQFF
DNA: TGCAGTGCTAGACCTTACAGTGGCAATGAGCAGTTCTTC
size: few
length: 13
D: -
V: TRBV20-1
J: TRBJ2-1

CDR3: CASSLFIGPGNTIYF
DNA: TGTGCCAGCAGCCTCTTTATTGGTCCCGGAAACACCATATATTTT
size: -
length: 15
D: -
V: TRBV11-2
J: TRBJ1-3

CDR3: CASSQDFWTGGTGELFF
DNA: TGTGCCAGCAGCCAAGATTTTTGGACAGGGGGCACCGGGGAGCTGTTTTTT
size: -
length: 17
D: TRBD1
V: TRBV4-2
J: TRBJ2-2

CDR3: CASSDSGRADTQYF
DNA: TGTGCCAGCAGTGATAGCGGGAGGGCAGATACGCAGTATTTT
size: -
length: 14
D: TRBD2
V: TRBV6-1
J: TRBJ2-3

CDR3: CASSLASSEQYF
DNA: TGTGCCAGCAGCTTAGCTTCCTCCGAGCAGTACTTC
size: -
length: 12
D: -
V: TRBV7-9
J: TRBJ2-7

CDR3: CASSVASGRTDTQYF
DNA: TGTGCCAGCAGCGTCGCTAGCGGGAGGACAGATACGCAGTATTTT
size: -
length: 15
D: TRBD2
V: TRBV9
J: TRBJ2-3

CDR3: CASSYLPGLAEETQYF
DNA: TGTGCCAGCAGCTACCTACCGGGACTAGCGGAAGAGACCCAGTACTTC
size: -
length: 16
D: -
V: TRBV12-1
J: TRBJ2-5

CDR3: CASSPGVGYGYTF
DNA: TGTGCCAGCAGTCCCGGGGTGGGCTATGGCTACACCTTC
size: few
length: 13
D: -
V: TRBV6-1
J: TRBJ1-2

CDR3: CASRQGDSPLHF
DNA: TGTGCCAGCAGACAGGGAGATTCACCCCTCCACTTT
size: -
length: 12
D: -
V: TRBV7-9
J: TRBJ1-6

CDR3: CASSQDANQPQHF
DNA: TGCGCCAGCAGCCAAGATGCCAATCAGCCCCAGCATTTT
size: -
length: 13
D: -
V: TRBV4-1
J: TRBJ1-5

CDR3: CASSHLKQGALGTEAFF
DNA: TGCGCCAGCAGTCACCTCAAACAGGGGGCTTTGGGCACTGAAGCTTTCTTT
size: -
length: 17
D: TRBD1
V: TRBV23-1
J: TRBJ1-1

CDR3: CSARDVGGGALGQFF
DNA: TGCAGTGCTAGAGATGTTGGCGGGGGGGCCCTTGGGCAGTTCTTC
size: -
length: 15
D: TRBD2
V: TRBV20-1
J: TRBJ2-1

CDR3: CASSIGRGFQPQHF
DNA: TGTGCCAGTAGTATTGGTCGGGGGTTCCAGCCCCAGCATTTT
size: once
length: 14
D: -
V: TRBV19
J: TRBJ1-5

CDR3: CASSSLAGLADTQYF
DNA: TGTGCCAGCTCATCTCTAGCGGGGTTGGCAGATACGCAGTATTTT
size: -
length: 15
D: TRBD2
V: TRBV18
J: TRBJ2-3

CDR3: CASSRQGTGANVLTF
DNA: TGTGCCAGCTCACGACAGGGGACTGGGGCCAACGTCCTGACTTTC
size: -
length: 15
D: TRBD1
V: TRBV18
J: TRBJ2-6

CDR3: CASSPGQRGTGTEAFF
DNA: TGTGCCAGCAGTCCCGGACAGAGGGGGACGGGCACTGAAGCTTTCTTT
size: -
length: 16
D: -
V: TRBV12-3/TRBV12-4
J: TRBJ1-1

CDR3: CASRGTFTDTQYF
DNA: TGTGCCAGCAGGGGGACTTTCACAGATACGCAGTATTTT
size: -
length: 13
D: -
V: TRBV2
J: TRBJ2-3

CDR3: CASNRHNEQFF
DNA: TGTGCCAGCAATCGCCACAATGAGCAGTTCTTC
size: once
length: 11
D: -
V: TRBV12-3/TRBV12-4
J: TRBJ2-1

CDR3: CASRGEQETQYF
DNA: TGTGCCAGCAGAGGAGAACAAGAGACCCAGTACTTC
size: -
length: 12
D: -
V: TRBV12-3/TRBV12-4
J: TRBJ2-5

CDR3: CAIRGRGQGGNEQFF
DNA: TGTGCCATCAGGGGTAGGGGACAGGGTGGCAATGAGCAGTTCTTC
size: -
length: 15
D: TRBD1
V: TRBV10-3
J: TRBJ2-1

CDR3: CSAKGTASTDTQYF
DNA: TGCAGCGCCAAGGGGACGGCTAGCACAGATACGCAGTATTTT
size: -
length: 14
D: -
V: TRBV29-1
J: TRBJ2-3

CDR3: CAISELGSMDEQFF
DNA: TGTGCCATCAGTGAGTTGGGTAGCATGGATGAGCAGTTCTTC
size: -
length: 14
D: -
V: TRBV10-3
J: TRBJ2-1

CDR3: CASSARLAETQYF
DNA: TGCGCCAGCAGCGCACGACTAGCAGAGACCCAGTACTTC
size: -
length: 13
D: TRBD2
V: TRBV5-1
J: TRBJ2-5

CDR3: CATSTERDQGAKDGYTF
DNA: TGTGCCACCAGCACAGAAAGGGATCAGGGGGCGAAGGATGGCTACACCTTC
size: -
length: 17
D: TRBD1
V: TRBV15
J: TRBJ1-2

CDR3: CATSDSRGLETQYF
DNA: TGTGCCACCAGTGATTCCAGGGGGCTGGAGACCCAGTACTTC
size: -
length: 14
D: TRBD1
V: TRBV24-1
J: TRBJ2-5

CDR3: CASSPGTGGNEQFF
DNA: TGTGCCAGCTCACCCGGGACAGGGGGGAATGAGCAGTTCTTC
size: -
length: 14
D: TRBD1
V: TRBV18
J: TRBJ2-1

CDR3: CATSDADLGSTYNEQFF
DNA: TGTGCCACCTCCGACGCGGACTTGGGATCTACCTACAATGAGCAGTTCTTC
size: -
length: 17
D: -
V: TRBV24-1
J: TRBJ2-1

CDR3: CSVHLSYGYTF
DNA: TGCAGCGTTCACCTAAGCTATGGCTACACCTTC
size: -
length: 11
D: -
V: TRBV29-1
J: TRBJ1-2

CDR3: CASSPGSGTSNYGYTF
DNA: TGTGCCAGCAGCCCTGGGAGTGGAACTAGTAACTATGGCTACACCTTC
size: -
length: 16
D: -
V: TRBV9
J: TRBJ1-2

CDR3: CAISEEPGVSGNTIYF
DNA: TGTGCCATCAGTGAGGAACCAGGGGTCTCTGGAAACACCATATATTTT
size: -
length: 16
D: -
V: TRBV10-3
J: TRBJ1-3

CDR3: CASSPSGSGYEQYF
DNA: TGTGCCAGCTCACCATCCGGGTCTGGCTACGAGCAGTACTTC
size: -
length: 14
D: -
V: TRBV18
J: TRBJ2-7

CDR3: CATSVTSESYNEQFF
DNA: TGTGCCACCAGCGTCACTAGCGAATCCTACAATGAGCAGTTCTTC
size: few
length: 15
D: TRBD2
V: TRBV15
J: TRBJ2-1

CDR3: CASSFVSGSDTQYF
DNA: TGTGCCAGCAGCTTCGTTAGCGGGAGTGATACGCAGTATTTT
size: -
length: 14
D: TRBD2
V: TRBV11-3
J: TRBJ2-3

CDR3: CASSPFQGANTGELFF
DNA: TGTGCCAGCTCACCGTTTCAGGGGGCGAACACCGGGGAGCTGTTTTTT
size: -
length: 16
D: TRBD1
V: TRBV18
J: TRBJ2-2

CDR3: CSVLLAGVAYEQYF
DNA: TGCAGCGTTTTACTAGCGGGAGTGGCCTACGAGCAGTACTTC
size: -
length: 14
D: TRBD2
V: TRBV29-1
J: TRBJ2-7

CDR3: CASSGDYPNYEQYF
DNA: TGTGCCAGCAGTGGGGACTACCCTAACTACGAGCAGTACTTC
size: few
length: 14
D: TRBD2
V: TRBV6-1
J: TRBJ2-7

CDR3: CASSGREGYTF
DNA: TGTGCCAGCTCTGGCAGGGAAGGCTACACCTTC
size: -
length: 11
D: -
V: TRBV18
J: TRBJ1-2

CDR3: CASSPLLQPEETQYF
DNA: TGTGCCAGCTCACCATTACTACAACCTGAAGAGACCCAGTACTTC
size: -
length: 15
D: -
V: TRBV18
J: TRBJ2-5

CDR3: CASSSTDSADTQYF
DNA: TGTGCCAGCAGCTCAACGGACAGTGCAGATACGCAGTATTTT
size: -
length: 14
D: -
V: TRBV7-6
J: TRBJ2-3

CDR3: CSGLAGGTDTQYF
DNA: TGCAGTGGACTAGCGGGGGGCACAGATACGCAGTATTTT
size: -
length: 13
D: TRBD2
V: TRBV20-1
J: TRBJ2-3

CDR3: CASNPGTAYNEQFF
DNA: TGTGCCAGCAACCCCGGGACAGCTTACAATGAGCAGTTCTTC
size: -
length: 14
D: -
V: TRBV5-2
J: TRBJ2-1

CDR3: CASSQDLASGYNEQFF
DNA: TGTGCCAGCAGCCAAGATTTGGCTAGCGGATACAATGAGCAGTTCTTC
size: -
length: 16
D: TRBD2
V: TRBV3-1
J: TRBJ2-1

CDR3: CASRTGTGDHNEQFF
DNA: TGTGCCAGCAGAACCGGGACAGGGGACCACAATGAGCAGTTCTTC
size: -
length: 15
D: TRBD1
V: TRBV12-3/TRBV12-4
J: TRBJ2-1

CDR3: CASSSQTGTNTEAFF
DNA: TGTGCCAGCAGCTCACAGACAGGGACGAACACTGAAGCTTTCTTT
size: -
length: 15
D: TRBD1
V: TRBV7-1
J: TRBJ1-1

CDR3: CSVEFVGETQYF
DNA: TGCAGCGTTGAATTTGTGGGGGAGACCCAGTACTTC
size: -
length: 12
D: -
V: TRBV29-1
J: TRBJ2-5

CDR3: CASSRGSSGRYEQYF
DNA: TGTGCCAGCAGCCGTGGGAGTAGCGGGAGGTACGAGCAGTACTTC
size: -
length: 15
D: TRBD2
V: TRBV3-1
J: TRBJ2-7

CDR3: CASSTPGQGNQPQHF
DNA: TGTGCCAGCAGTACCCCAGGGCAGGGTAATCAGCCCCAGCATTTT
size: few
length: 15
D: -
V: TRBV28
J: TRBJ1-5

CDR3: CASSSGGQPQHF
DNA: TGTGCCAGCTCATCCGGAGGCCAGCCCCAGCATTTT
size: -
length: 12
D: -
V: TRBV18
J: TRBJ1-5

CDR3: CSVEDQAGEPFYGYTF
DNA: TGCAGCGTTGAAGATCAGGCGGGGGAGCCCTTCTATGGCTACACCTTC
size: few
length: 16
D: -
V: TRBV29-1
J: TRBJ1-2

CDR3: CASSPAGLAGTEQFF
DNA: TGTGCCAGCAGCCCTGCTGGACTAGCGGGAACTGAGCAGTTCTTC
size: -
length: 15
D: TRBD2
V: TRBV4-2
J: TRBJ2-1

CDR3: CASSEDSAYGYTF
DNA: TGTGCCAGCAGTGAAGACAGTGCGTATGGCTACACCTTC
size: -
length: 13
D: -
V: TRBV2
J: TRBJ1-2

CDR3: CSVERQTKNTEAFF
DNA: TGCAGCGTTGAACGGCAGACTAAGAACACTGAAGCTTTCTTT
size: -
length: 14
D: -
V: TRBV29-1
J: TRBJ1-1